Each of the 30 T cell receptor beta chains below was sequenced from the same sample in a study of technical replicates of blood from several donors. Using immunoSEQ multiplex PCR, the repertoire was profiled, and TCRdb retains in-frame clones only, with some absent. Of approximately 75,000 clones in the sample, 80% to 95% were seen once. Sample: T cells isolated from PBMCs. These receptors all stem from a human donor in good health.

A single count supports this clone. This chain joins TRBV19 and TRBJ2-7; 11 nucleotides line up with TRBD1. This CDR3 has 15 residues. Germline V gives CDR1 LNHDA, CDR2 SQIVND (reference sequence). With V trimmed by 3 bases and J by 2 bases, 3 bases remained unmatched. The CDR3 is CASSIGTGGTYEQYF. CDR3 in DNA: TGTGCCAGTAGTATCGGGACAGGGGGGACCTACGAGCAGTACTTC.

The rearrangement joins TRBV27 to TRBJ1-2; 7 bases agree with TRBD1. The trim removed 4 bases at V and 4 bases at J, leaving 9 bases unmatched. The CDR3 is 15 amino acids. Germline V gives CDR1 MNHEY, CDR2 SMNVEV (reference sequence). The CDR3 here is CASSSAYRTGYGYTF. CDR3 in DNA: TGTGCCAGCAGTTCAGCTTACCGGACAGGCTATGGCTACACCTTC.

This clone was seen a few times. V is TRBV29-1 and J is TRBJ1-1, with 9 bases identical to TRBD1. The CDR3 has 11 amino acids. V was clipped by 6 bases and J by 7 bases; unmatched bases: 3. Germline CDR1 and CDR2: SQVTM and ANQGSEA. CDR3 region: CSVGDRDEAFF. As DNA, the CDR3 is TGCAGCGTGGGGGACAGGGATGAAGCTTTCTTT.

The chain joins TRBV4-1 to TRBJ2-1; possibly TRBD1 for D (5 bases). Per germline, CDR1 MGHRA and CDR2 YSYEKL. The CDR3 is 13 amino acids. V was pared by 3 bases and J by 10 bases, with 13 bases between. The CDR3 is CASSHVVGVEQFF. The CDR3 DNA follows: TGCGCCAGCAGCCATGTCGTAGGGGTAGAGCAGTTCTTC.

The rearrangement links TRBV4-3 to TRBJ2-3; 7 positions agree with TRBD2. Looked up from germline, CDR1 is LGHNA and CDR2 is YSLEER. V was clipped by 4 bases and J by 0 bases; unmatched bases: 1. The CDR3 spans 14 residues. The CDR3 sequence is CASSLGGSTDTQYF. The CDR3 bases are TGCGCCAGCAGCCTGGGGGGGAGCACAGATACGCAGTATTTT.

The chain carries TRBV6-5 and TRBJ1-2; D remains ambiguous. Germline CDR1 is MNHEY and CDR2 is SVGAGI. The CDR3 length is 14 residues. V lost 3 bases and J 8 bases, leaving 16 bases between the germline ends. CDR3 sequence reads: CASSYSNTLEGYTF. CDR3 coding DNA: TGTGCCAGCAGTTATTCGAACACTCTAGAAGGCTACACCTTC.

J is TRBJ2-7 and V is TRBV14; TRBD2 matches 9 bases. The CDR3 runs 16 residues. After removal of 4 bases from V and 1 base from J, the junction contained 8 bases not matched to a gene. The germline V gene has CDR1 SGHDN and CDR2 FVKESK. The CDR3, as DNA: TGTGCCAGCAGCCCTAGCGGGATTGGGAGATCCTACGAGCAGTACTTC. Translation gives CASSPSGIGRSYEQYF. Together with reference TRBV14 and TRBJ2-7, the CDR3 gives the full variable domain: EAGVTQFPSHSVIEKGQTVTLRCDPISGHDNLYWYRRVMGKEIKFLLHFVKESKQDESGMPNNRFLAERTGGTYSTLKVQPAELEDSGVYFCASSPSGIGRSYEQYFGPGTRLTVT.

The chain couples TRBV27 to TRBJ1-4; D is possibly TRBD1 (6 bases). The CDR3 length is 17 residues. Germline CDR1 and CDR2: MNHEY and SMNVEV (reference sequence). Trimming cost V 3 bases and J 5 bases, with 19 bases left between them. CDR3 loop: CASSFLGSGGPNEKLFF. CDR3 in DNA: TGTGCCAGCAGTTTCTTGGGCTCGGGGGGCCCGAATGAAAAACTGTTTTTT.

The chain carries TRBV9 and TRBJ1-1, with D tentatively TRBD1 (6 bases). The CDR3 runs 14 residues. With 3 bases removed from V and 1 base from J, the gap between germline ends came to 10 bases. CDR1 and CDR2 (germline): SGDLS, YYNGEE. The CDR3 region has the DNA TGTGCCAGCAGCGGGGGACACGCGAACACTGAAGCTTTCTTT. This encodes CASSGGHANTEAFF.

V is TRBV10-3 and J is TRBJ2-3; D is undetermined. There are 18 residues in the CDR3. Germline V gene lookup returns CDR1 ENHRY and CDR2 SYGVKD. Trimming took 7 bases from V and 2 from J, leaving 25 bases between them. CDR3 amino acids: CAITLTNWAYENTDTQYF. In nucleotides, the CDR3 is TGTGCCATCACTCTAACCAATTGGGCGTACGAGAACACAGATACGCAGTATTTT.

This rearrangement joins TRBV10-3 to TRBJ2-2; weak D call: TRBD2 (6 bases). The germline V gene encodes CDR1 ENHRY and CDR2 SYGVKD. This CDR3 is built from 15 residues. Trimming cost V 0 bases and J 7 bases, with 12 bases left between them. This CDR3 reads CAISESGGAGGELFF. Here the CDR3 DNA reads TGTGCCATCAGTGAGTCCGGAGGGGCCGGCGGGGAGCTGTTTTTT.

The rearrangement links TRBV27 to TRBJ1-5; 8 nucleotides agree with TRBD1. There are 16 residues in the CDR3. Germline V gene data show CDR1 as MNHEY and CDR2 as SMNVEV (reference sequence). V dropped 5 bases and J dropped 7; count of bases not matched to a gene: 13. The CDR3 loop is CASSRWGTGLGQPQHF. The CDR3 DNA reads TGTGCCAGCAGTCGATGGGGGACAGGCCTGGGGCAGCCCCAGCATTTT.

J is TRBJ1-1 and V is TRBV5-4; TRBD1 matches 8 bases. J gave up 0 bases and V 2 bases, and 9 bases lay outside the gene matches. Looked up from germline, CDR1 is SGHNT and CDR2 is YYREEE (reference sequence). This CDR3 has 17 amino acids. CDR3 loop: CASSFKQGAGVNTEAFF. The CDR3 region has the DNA TGTGCCAGCAGCTTCAAGCAGGGGGCGGGAGTGAACACTGAAGCTTTCTTT.

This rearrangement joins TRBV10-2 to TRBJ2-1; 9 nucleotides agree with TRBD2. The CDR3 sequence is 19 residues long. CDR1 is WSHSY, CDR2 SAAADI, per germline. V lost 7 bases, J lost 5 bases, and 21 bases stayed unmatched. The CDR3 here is CASNLQGYSGGRANNEQFF. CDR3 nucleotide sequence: TGCGCCAGCAACCTACAGGGGTATTCGGGCGGGAGGGCCAACAATGAGCAGTTCTTC.

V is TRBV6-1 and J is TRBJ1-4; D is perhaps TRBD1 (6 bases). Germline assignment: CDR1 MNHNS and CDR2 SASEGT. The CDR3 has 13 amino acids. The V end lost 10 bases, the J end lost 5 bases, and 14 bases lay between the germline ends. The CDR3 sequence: CATLRGGNEKLFF. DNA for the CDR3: TGTGCCACTCTCCGAGGGGGAAATGAAAAACTGTTTTTT.

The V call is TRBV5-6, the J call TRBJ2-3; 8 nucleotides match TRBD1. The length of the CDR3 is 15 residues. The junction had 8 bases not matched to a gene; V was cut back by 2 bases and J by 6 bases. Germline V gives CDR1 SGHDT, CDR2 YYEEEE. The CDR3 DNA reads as TGTGCCAGCAGCTTATACTCACAGGGGGACGATACGCAGTATTTT. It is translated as CASSLYSQGDDTQYF.

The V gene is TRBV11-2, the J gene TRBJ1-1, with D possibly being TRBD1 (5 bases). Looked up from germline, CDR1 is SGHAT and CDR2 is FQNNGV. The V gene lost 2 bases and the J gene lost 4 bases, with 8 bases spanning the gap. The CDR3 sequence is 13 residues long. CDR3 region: CASSLQGGTEAFF. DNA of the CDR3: TGTGCCAGCAGCTTACAGGGAGGCACTGAAGCTTTCTTT.

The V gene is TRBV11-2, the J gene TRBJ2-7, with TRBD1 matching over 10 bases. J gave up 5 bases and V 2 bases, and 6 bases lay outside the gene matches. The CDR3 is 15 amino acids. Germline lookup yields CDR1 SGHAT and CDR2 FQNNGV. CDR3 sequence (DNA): TGTGCCAGCAGCTTAAGCGGGACAGGGGCGGACGAGCAGTACTTC. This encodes CASSLSGTGADEQYF.

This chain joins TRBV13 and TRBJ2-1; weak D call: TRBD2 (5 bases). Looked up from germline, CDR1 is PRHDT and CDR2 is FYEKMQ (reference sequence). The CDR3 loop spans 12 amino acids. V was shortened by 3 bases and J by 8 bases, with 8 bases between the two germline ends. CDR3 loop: CASSFSGDEQFF. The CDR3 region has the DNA TGTGCCAGCAGCTTCTCCGGGGATGAGCAGTTCTTC.

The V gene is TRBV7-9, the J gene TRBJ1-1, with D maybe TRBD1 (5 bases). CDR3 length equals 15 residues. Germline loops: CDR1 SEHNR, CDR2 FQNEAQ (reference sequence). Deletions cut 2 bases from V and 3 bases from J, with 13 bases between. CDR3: CASSLSGSVHTEAFF. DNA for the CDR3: TGTGCCAGCAGCTTATCAGGGTCTGTTCACACTGAAGCTTTCTTT.

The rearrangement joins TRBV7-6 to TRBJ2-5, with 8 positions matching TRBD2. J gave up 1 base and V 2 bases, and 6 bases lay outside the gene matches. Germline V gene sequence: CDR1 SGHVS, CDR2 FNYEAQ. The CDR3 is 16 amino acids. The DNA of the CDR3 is TGTGCCAGCAGCTTACCTACTAGCGGAGTCCAAGAGACCCAGTACTTC. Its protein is CASSLPTSGVQETQYF.

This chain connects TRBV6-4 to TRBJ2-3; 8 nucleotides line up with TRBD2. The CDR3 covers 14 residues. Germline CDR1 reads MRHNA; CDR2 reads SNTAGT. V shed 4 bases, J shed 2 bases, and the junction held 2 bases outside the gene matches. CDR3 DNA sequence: TGTGCCAGCAGTGTAGGACTAGCCACAGATACGCAGTATTTT. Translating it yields CASSVGLATDTQYF.

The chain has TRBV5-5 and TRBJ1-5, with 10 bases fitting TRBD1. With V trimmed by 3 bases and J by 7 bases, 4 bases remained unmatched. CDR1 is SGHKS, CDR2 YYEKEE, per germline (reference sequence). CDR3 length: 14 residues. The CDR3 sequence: CASSSGTGEQPQHF. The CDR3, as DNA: TGTGCCAGCAGCTCCGGGACAGGGGAACAGCCCCAGCATTTT.

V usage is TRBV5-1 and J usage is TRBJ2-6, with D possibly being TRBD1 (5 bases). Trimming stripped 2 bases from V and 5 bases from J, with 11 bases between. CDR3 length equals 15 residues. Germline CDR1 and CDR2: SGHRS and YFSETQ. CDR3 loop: CASSFRQGRANVLTF. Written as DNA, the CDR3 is TGCGCCAGCAGCTTTAGGCAGGGTAGGGCCAACGTCCTGACTTTC. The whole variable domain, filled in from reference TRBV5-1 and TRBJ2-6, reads KAGVTQTPRYLIKTRGQQVTLSCSPISGHRSVSWYQQTPGQGLQFLFEYFSETQRNKGNFPGRFSGRQFSNSRSEMNVSTLELGDSALYLCASSFRQGRANVLTFGAGSRLTVL.

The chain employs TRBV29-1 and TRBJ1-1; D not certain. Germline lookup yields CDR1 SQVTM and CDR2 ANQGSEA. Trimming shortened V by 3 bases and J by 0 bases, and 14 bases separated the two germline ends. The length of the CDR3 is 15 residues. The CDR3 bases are TGCAGCGTTGATCTAATGGGCACCCTGAACACTGAAGCTTTCTTT. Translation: CSVDLMGTLNTEAFF.

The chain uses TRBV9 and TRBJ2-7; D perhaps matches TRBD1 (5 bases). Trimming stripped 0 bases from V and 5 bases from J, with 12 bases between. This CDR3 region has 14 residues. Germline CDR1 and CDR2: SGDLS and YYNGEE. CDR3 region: CASSVGVGLDEQYF. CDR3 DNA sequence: TGTGCCAGCAGCGTAGGAGTGGGGCTGGACGAGCAGTACTTC.

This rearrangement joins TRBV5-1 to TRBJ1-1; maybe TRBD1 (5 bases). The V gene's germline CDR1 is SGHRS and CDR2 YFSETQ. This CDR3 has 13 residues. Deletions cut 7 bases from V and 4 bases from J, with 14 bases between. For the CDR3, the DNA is TGCGCCAGCCAGGGTGCGACAAGCACTGAAGCTTTCTTT. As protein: CASQGATSTEAFF.

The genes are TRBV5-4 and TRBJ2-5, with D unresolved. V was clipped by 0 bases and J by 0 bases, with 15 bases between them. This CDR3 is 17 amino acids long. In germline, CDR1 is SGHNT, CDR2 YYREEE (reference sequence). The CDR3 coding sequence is TGTGCCAGCAGCTTGGTACAGTCAAATTGGTACCAAGAGACCCAGTACTTC. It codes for CASSLVQSNWYQETQYF.

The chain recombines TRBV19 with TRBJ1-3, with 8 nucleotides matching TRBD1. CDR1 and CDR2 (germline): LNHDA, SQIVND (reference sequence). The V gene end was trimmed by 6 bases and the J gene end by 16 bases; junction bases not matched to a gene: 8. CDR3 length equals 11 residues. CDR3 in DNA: TGTGCCAGTAGATTAGGGGACAGGTTGTATTTT. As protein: CASRLGDRLYF.

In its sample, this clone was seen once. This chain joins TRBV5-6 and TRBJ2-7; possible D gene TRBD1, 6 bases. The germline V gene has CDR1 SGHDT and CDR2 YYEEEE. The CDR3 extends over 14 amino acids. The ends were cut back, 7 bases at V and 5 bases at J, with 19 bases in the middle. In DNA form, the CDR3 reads TGTGCCAGCTTCCAGACAGGCCTGTACAACGAGCAGTACTTC. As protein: CASFQTGLYNEQYF.